What follows is one TCR beta chain and its context. This entry comes from a study of PD-1 blockade in mismatch repair-deficient tumors. Sequenced by immunoSEQ multiplex PCR; TCRdb stores in-frame clones only, minus some. This table has around 40,000 clones, around 75% appearing once. The germline V gene encodes CDR1 GTSNPN and CDR2 SVGIG (reference sequence). The CDR3 consists of 13 residues. V lost 0 bases and J 4 bases, leaving 9 bases between the germline ends. The chain recombines TRBV30 with TRBJ2-5; D gene ambiguous. The starting material was peripheral blood, obtained 4 weeks after starting pembrolizumab. This TCR came from an adult with mismatch repair-deficient cancer. CDR3 DNA: TGTGCCTGGAGTGTTAGTGGTAGAGAGACCCAGTACTTC. As protein: CAWSVSGRETQYF.